The next 21 T cell receptor beta chains were all read from a single sample in a study of T cells in Graves' hyperthyroidism and ophthalmopathy. RNA transcripts served as the template for amplifying TCR beta CDR3 regions. A first-round RT-PCR of the TCR CDR3 used the HTBI primer set. TCRdb recomputed calls from the multiplex PCR reads with MiXCR, one row per CDR3 protein. The data contain almost 500,000 distinct CDR3 sequences, less than 25% of them singletons. The sequenced sample consisted of blood. These TCRs come from a woman aged 70 to 79 with Graves' ophthalmopathy.

This clonotype was seen just once. The junction departs from germline at one end; a sequencing error may be responsible. The gene calls are TRBV11-2 and TRBJ2-3; TRBD2 matches 12 bases. Per germline, CDR1 SGHAT and CDR2 FQNNGV. CDR3 length: 15 residues. The chain's CDR3 is CASSQGLAGGLPQYF. CDR3 bases: TGCGCCAGCAGCCAAGGGCTAGCGGGAGGGCTTCCGCAGTATTTT.

This clonotype was counted between two and nine times. The V and J genes are TRBV6-1 and TRBJ2-7, with 7 nucleotides matching TRBD1. The CDR3 covers 14 residues. Losses at the gene ends were 5 bases for V and 5 bases for J; bases not matched to a gene: 9. CDR1 MNHNS and CDR2 SASEGT come from the germline V gene. The CDR3 loop is CASSPGTVSHEQYF. The CDR3 DNA reads TGTGCCAGCAGTCCCGGGACAGTGTCTCACGAGCAGTACTTC.

This clonotype was found a few times. The chain carries TRBV6-5 and TRBJ2-1; 9 nucleotides align to TRBD2. Germline V CDR1 and CDR2: MNHEY, SVGAGI. This CDR3 has 16 residues. Trimming at V came to 7 bases and at J to 1 base, leaving 8 bases not matched to a gene. For the CDR3, the DNA is TGTGCCAGCATTTTCTTAGCGGGAGAATCCTACAATGAGCAGTTCTTC. Protein: CASIFLAGESYNEQFF.

The chain combines TRBV9 with TRBJ2-5; D is unclear. The length of the CDR3 is 13 residues. Trimming left V 2 bases short and J 4 bases short, with 9 bases between. Germline V gives CDR1 SGDLS, CDR2 YYNGEE. CDR3 amino acids: CASSVAQRETQYF. The CDR3 nucleotides are TGTGCCAGCAGCGTTGCACAAAGAGAGACCCAGTACTTC.

J is TRBJ2-1 and V is TRBV28; tentative D call: TRBD2 (6 bases). CDR3 length: 16 amino acids. Germline V CDR1 and CDR2: MDHEN, SYDVKM. V gave up 4 bases and J gave up 4 bases, with 17 bases separating them. The CDR3 region has the DNA TGTGCCAGCAGTTCAATGGCGGGACTCGTTTACAATGAGCAGTTCTTC. Amino acid sequence: CASSSMAGLVYNEQFF.

The chain couples TRBV19 to TRBJ1-1; D unresolved. CDR3 length: 14 amino acids. Trimming cost V 6 bases and J 1 base, with 12 bases left between them. Germline V CDR1 and CDR2: LNHDA, SQIVND (reference sequence). The CDR3 DNA reads TGTGCCAGTAGGGTCCTCGGTCCGAACACTGAAGCTTTCTTT. It yields the protein CASRVLGPNTEAFF. Full variable domain (rest looked up from reference TRBV19 and TRBJ1-1): DGGITQSPKYLFRKEGQNVTLSCEQNLNHDAMYWYRQDPGQGLRLIYYSQIVNDFQKGDIAEGYSVSREKKESFPLTVTSAQKNPTAFYLCASRVLGPNTEAFFGQGTRLTVV.

The chain is built from TRBV6-2 or TRBV6-3 and TRBJ2-3; D is uncertain. Trimming shortened V by 5 bases and J by 8 bases, and 11 bases separated the two germline ends. The CDR3 totals 12 residues. Germline CDR1 reads MNHEY; CDR2 reads SVGEGT. This CDR3 is CASSDTPGTQYF. The CDR3 region has the DNA TGTGCCAGCAGTGATACTCCAGGTACGCAGTATTTT.

In this sample, this clonotype turned up once. CDR3 in DNA: TGCAGTGCCGTAGGACAGATAAACACTGAAGCTTTCTTT. Its translation is CSAVGQINTEAFF. The chain joins TRBV20-1 to TRBJ1-1, with D possibly matching TRBD1 (6 bases). The V end lost 6 bases, the J end lost 2 bases, and 13 bases lay between the germline ends. Germline assignment: CDR1 DFQATT and CDR2 SNEGSKA (reference sequence). The CDR3 sequence is 13 residues long.

This clonotype was observed a single time. The rearrangement links TRBV9 to TRBJ2-1; D possibly corresponds to TRBD2 (5 bases). Trimming shortened V by 0 bases and J by 2 bases, and 9 bases separated the two germline ends. The germline CDR1 and CDR2 sequences are SGDLS and YYNGEE. The CDR3 covers 15 residues. CDR3 protein: CASSVDLATYNEQFF. The CDR3 coding sequence is TGTGCCAGCAGCGTAGACTTAGCGACCTACAATGAGCAGTTCTTC.

The chain has TRBV24-1 and TRBJ2-7; D perhaps matches TRBD1 (6 bases). The CDR3 totals 12 residues. The V end lost 9 bases, the J end lost 2 bases, and 10 bases lay between the germline ends. Germline V gene sequence: CDR1 KGHDR, CDR2 SFDVKD. This CDR3 is CATGQLTYEQYF. The CDR3 DNA sequence: TGTGCCACCGGACAGTTGACCTACGAGCAGTACTTC.

As for this clonotype: A much larger clone differs from this one at a single base, so this may be a read error. The chain carries TRBV5-1 and TRBJ1-5; TRBD1 matches 8 bases. The trim removed 4 bases at V and 6 bases at J, leaving 3 bases unmatched. The CDR3 is made up of 13 amino acids. Looked up from germline, CDR1 is SGHRS and CDR2 is YFSETQ. The CDR3 sequence is CASSHQGAQPQHF. CDR3 in DNA: TGCGCCAGCAGCCACCAGGGGGCTCAGCCCCAGCATTTT.

The rearrangement joins TRBV10-3 to TRBJ2-2; 9 bases are a match to TRBD2. J lost 6 bases, V lost 7 bases, and 9 bases had no gene match. CDR1 is ENHRY, CDR2 SYGVKD, per germline. This CDR3 has 15 residues. CDR3 sequence reads: CAIMGSGRTPGELFF. The CDR3 region has the DNA TGTGCCATCATGGGCAGCGGGAGGACCCCCGGGGAGCTGTTTTTT.

This rearrangement joins TRBV7-2 to TRBJ2-1, with 12 bases that match TRBD2. Germline CDR1 and CDR2: SGHTA and FQGNSA. This CDR3 comprises 15 residues. The V and J ends lost 5 bases and 4 bases, in that order; junction bases with no gene match: 3. The CDR3 here is CASSRTSGDYNEQFF. The DNA for the CDR3 is TGTGCCAGCAGCCGGACTAGCGGGGATTACAATGAGCAGTTCTTC.

This clonotype has more than one count but fewer than ten. The chain recombines TRBV6-1 with TRBJ2-3; 11 bases are shared with TRBD2. The CDR3 contains 13 residues. CDR1 MNHNS and CDR2 SASEGT come from the germline V gene. After removal of 7 bases from V and 8 bases from J, the junction contained 5 bases not matched to a gene. For the CDR3, the DNA is TGTGCCAGCACTCCGGGGACTAGCGGTACGCAGTATTTT. Residues: CASTPGTSGTQYF.

The genes are TRBV6-4 and TRBJ2-7; D remains ambiguous. CDR1 MRHNA and CDR2 SNTAGT come from the germline V gene. The CDR3 sequence is 12 residues long. V was pared by 0 bases and J by 4 bases, with 4 bases between. The DNA of the CDR3 is TGTGCCAGCAGTGACTCAAGTTACGAGCAGTACTTC. Its protein is CASSDSSYEQYF.

This clonotype was seen a handful of times. J is TRBJ2-2 and V is TRBV7-2; the D gene is possibly TRBD1 (5 bases). V lost 1 base and J lost 6, with 15 bases in between. The germline V gene has CDR1 SGHTA and CDR2 FQGNSA. The CDR3 has 16 amino acids. CDR3 amino acids: CASSLDAGRAAGELFF. The CDR3, as DNA: TGTGCCAGCAGCTTAGATGCAGGCAGGGCGGCCGGGGAGCTGTTTTTT.

This clonotype was observed many times. The chain is built from TRBV11-3 and TRBJ2-1; TRBD2 aligns across 10 bases. The length of the CDR3 is 15 residues. V shed 1 base, J shed 8 bases, and the junction held 5 bases outside the gene matches. CDR1 is SGHNT and CDR2 is YENEEA in the germline V gene. This CDR3 reads CASSLVPSGSDEQFF. The CDR3 DNA reads TGTGCCAGCAGCTTAGTGCCTAGCGGGAGTGATGAGCAGTTCTTC.

The chain links TRBV19 to TRBJ1-5; 7 bases map to TRBD1. CDR3 length: 16 residues. Germline CDR1 LNHDA, CDR2 SQIVND (reference sequence). Germline trimming cut 9 bases from V and 0 bases from J; bases unmatched to any gene: 11. CDR3 DNA: TGTGCCAGCAAAGCAGGGGGGCTGCATAGCAATCAGCCCCAGCATTTT. Translating gives CASKAGGLHSNQPQHF.

This clonotype was seen repeatedly, ten times or more. The rearrangement uses TRBV2 and TRBJ2-1; 11 bases are a match to TRBD1. This CDR3 spans 13 amino acids. Unmatched junction bases numbered 2, after V lost 6 bases and J lost 7 bases. Per germline, CDR1 SNHLY and CDR2 FYNNEI. CDR3 nucleotide sequence: TGTGCCAGCAGAGGGACAGGGGGAAATGAGCAGTTCTTC. Translation: CASRGTGGNEQFF.

In DNA, the CDR3 is TGCGCCAGCAGCACTGGGATGGGCTACGAGCAGTACTTC. Translating it yields CASSTGMGYEQYF. The gene calls are TRBV5-1 and TRBJ2-7; D unresolved. Germline CDR1 reads SGHRS; CDR2 reads YFSETQ. Trimming pared 4 bases from V and 3 bases from J, leaving 11 bases between. This CDR3 has 13 amino acids.

This rearrangement joins TRBV6-5 to TRBJ2-1; no definite D call. The CDR3 extends over 16 amino acids. Trimming pared 2 bases from V and 15 bases from J, leaving 26 bases between. CDR1 is MNHEY and CDR2 is SVGAGI in the germline V gene. The CDR3 here is CASSYDSGLEPSKRFF. CDR3 DNA sequence: TGTGCCAGCAGTTACGACTCCGGGCTCGAGCCATCGAAGCGGTTCTTC.